A single sample gave rise to the 26 T cell receptor beta chains below, sequenced in a study of T cell repertoires in cytomegalovirus infection. MiXCR, applied by TCRdb to the reads, yields one record per CDR3 protein. The data show nearly 450,000 distinct CDR3 sequences, approximately 30% seen once. Sequencing input: PBMCs. The receptors here all came from a human donor in good health (CMV status not recorded). Some clones in this sample may be carry-over from other donors' samples.

The chain employs TRBV24-1 and TRBJ2-5; 7 nucleotides match TRBD2. V lost 5 bases to trimming and J lost 2 bases; unmatched junction nucleotides: 10. The CDR3 runs 16 residues. CDR1 is KGHDR, CDR2 SFDVKD, per germline. CDR3 nucleotides: TGTGCCACCAGTGTTTCTGCGGGACTACAACAAGAGACCCAGTACTTC. As protein: CATSVSAGLQQETQYF.

The genes are TRBV2 and TRBJ1-2; TRBD1 matches 8 bases. The V segment lost 5 bases and the J segment 1 base; nucleotides outside the gene matches: 9. The CDR3 spans 16 residues. The germline CDR1 and CDR2 sequences are SNHLY and FYNNEI. As DNA, the CDR3 is TGTGCCAGCAGTTCCGGGACAGGATCTCTTAACTATGGCTACACCTTC. This sequence encodes CASSSGTGSLNYGYTF.

The gene calls are TRBV11-2 and TRBJ2-5; 9 nucleotides match TRBD2. The CDR3 totals 17 residues. Germline CDR1 SGHAT, CDR2 FQNNGV. With V trimmed by 4 bases and J by 0 bases, 9 bases remained unmatched. The CDR3 reads CASSSGLAEGYQETQYF. CDR3 nucleotide sequence: TGTGCCAGCAGCTCGGGACTAGCAGAGGGGTACCAAGAGACCCAGTACTTC.

This clonotype was seen only a few times. This rearrangement joins TRBV6-1 to TRBJ1-1, with 7 bases aligning to TRBD1. There are 14 residues in the CDR3. Germline CDR1 is MNHNS and CDR2 is SASEGT. The V gene end was trimmed by 5 bases and the J gene end by 5 bases; junction bases not matched to a gene: 8. The CDR3 coding sequence is TGTGCCAGCAGTCCGGAGGGGGCGCGGACTGAAGCTTTCTTT. Protein: CASSPEGARTEAFF.

The chain carries TRBV28 and TRBJ1-1; weak D call: TRBD1 (6 bases). Trimming pared 2 bases from V and 7 bases from J, leaving 14 bases between. The germline gives CDR1 MDHEN, CDR2 SYDVKM. The CDR3 runs 14 residues. In DNA, the CDR3 is TGTGCCAGCAGTTTAACAGGGAGCTATGGTGAAGCTTTCTTT. This translates into CASSLTGSYGEAFF.

The table lists this clonotype with a few counts. The chain carries TRBV9 and TRBJ2-1; perhaps D is TRBD1 or TRBD2 (5 bases each). V dropped 3 bases and J dropped 4 bases, with 17 bases sitting between them. This CDR3 spans 16 amino acids. Germline V gene sequence: CDR1 SGDLS, CDR2 YYNGEE. The CDR3 DNA reads as TGTGCCAGCAGCGCGAGGGGTGGGGTCCTTTACAATGAGCAGTTCTTC. It encodes CASSARGGVLYNEQFF.

This clonotype was seen repeatedly, ten times or more. The V call is TRBV19, the J call TRBJ1-2, with D possibly TRBD1 on 6 matching bases. V was clipped by 6 bases and J by 5 bases, with 19 bases between them. CDR1 and CDR2 (germline): LNHDA, SQIVND (reference sequence). The CDR3 consists of 15 residues. The CDR3 nucleotides are TGTGCCAGTAGACCCGACAGGCAAACCTCGTATGGCTACACCTTC. The encoded protein is CASRPDRQTSYGYTF.

For this clonotype: One base away lies a much larger clone, so this may be a sequencing read error. The genes are TRBV6-1 and TRBJ1-2; D might be TRBD1 (6 bases). Trimming took 7 bases from V and 4 from J, leaving 19 bases between them. CDR1 is MNHNS and CDR2 is SASEGT in the germline V gene. The CDR3 spans 15 residues. The DNA for the CDR3 is TGTGCCAGCATGGGCCGGACAGAGAAAGTCTATGGCTACACCTTC. It codes for CASMGRTEKVYGYTF.

CDR3 in DNA: TGCAGTGCTAGTTGGACTCCCTATAACGGCAATCAGCCCCAGCATTTT. Its translation: CSASWTPYNGNQPQHF. The chain has TRBV20-1 and TRBJ1-5; D remains unclear. Between the trimmed V and J ends, which lost 3 bases and 2 bases, there was a span of 17 bases. Looked up from germline, CDR1 is DFQATT and CDR2 is SNEGSKA (reference sequence). The CDR3 length is 16 residues.

This chain connects TRBV7-8 to TRBJ1-3; no clear D. Trimming stripped 1 base from V and 4 bases from J, with 8 bases between. CDR1 is SGHVS, CDR2 FQNEAQ, per germline. CDR3 length: 14 residues. DNA of the CDR3: TGTGCCAGCAGCTTAGTAGCTCCCGGAAACACCATATATTTT. Protein sequence: CASSLVAPGNTIYF.

In this sample, this clonotype turned up a few times. The rearrangement links TRBV6-6 to TRBJ2-7; TRBD2 is a possible D gene (6 bases). The CDR3 covers 16 residues. V was cut by 2 bases and J by 0 bases, with 14 bases left in between. Looked up from germline, CDR1 is MNHNY and CDR2 is SVGAGI (reference sequence). Here the CDR3 reads CASSYGWGVNSYEQYF. For the CDR3, the DNA is TGTGCCAGCAGTTACGGCTGGGGGGTCAACTCCTACGAGCAGTACTTC.

This clonotype showed up just a few times. The rearrangement uses TRBV6-1 and TRBJ1-2; TRBD1 might be the D (5 bases). Per germline, CDR1 MNHNS and CDR2 SASEGT. CDR3 length: 15 residues. V was shortened by 6 bases and J by 4 bases, with 18 bases between the two germline ends. The CDR3, as DNA: TGTGCCAGCAGCTGGAGCCGGCAGGGCGCCTATGGCTACACCTTC. Translated, it gives CASSWSRQGAYGYTF.

The V call is TRBV20-1, the J call TRBJ2-3; D may be TRBD1 or TRBD2 (5 bases each). The V end lost 0 bases, the J end lost 0 bases, and 10 bases lay between the germline ends. Germline CDR1 and CDR2: DFQATT and SNEGSKA (reference sequence). The CDR3 spans 15 residues. The CDR3 is CSARDAGDSTDTQYF. The CDR3 DNA reads as TGCAGTGCTAGAGATGCCGGGGACAGCACAGATACGCAGTATTTT.

This chain joins TRBV7-2 and TRBJ1-5; the match to TRBD1 covers 7 bases. The V segment lost 8 bases and the J segment 3 bases; nucleotides outside the gene matches: 4. The germline gives CDR1 SGHTA, CDR2 FQGNSA. This CDR3 contains 13 residues. In DNA form, the CDR3 reads TGTGCCAGCTCGGGACAGATCAATCAGCCCCAGCATTTT. Translation: CASSGQINQPQHF.

The rearrangement joins TRBV11-3 to TRBJ2-2; tentatively, D is TRBD1 (6 bases). Germline-derived CDR1 and CDR2 are SGHNT and YENEEA. This CDR3 comprises 14 residues. Trimming removed 1 base from V and 7 bases from J, with 10 bases in between. For the CDR3, the DNA is TGTGCCAGCAGCTTAGCCAGGGGCATCGGGGAGCTGTTTTTT. Its protein is CASSLARGIGELFF.

This clonotype occurred many times. The chain links TRBV7-6 to TRBJ2-7; 9 nucleotides line up with TRBD2. Germline CDR1 is SGHVS and CDR2 is FNYEAQ. The CDR3 totals 15 residues. V lost 0 bases to trimming and J lost 0 bases; unmatched junction nucleotides: 0. CDR3 sequence reads: CASSLASGSSYEQYF. CDR3 DNA: TGTGCCAGCAGCTTAGCTAGCGGGAGCTCCTACGAGCAGTACTTC.

Concerning this clonotype itself: At one of its ends the junction is not consistent with the germline gene, which may arise from a read error. The chain uses TRBV5-1 and TRBJ1-1, with 9 bases identical to TRBD1. CDR1 is SGHRS and CDR2 is YFSETQ in the germline V gene. CDR3 size: 14 residues. Here the CDR3 DNA reads TGCGCCAGCAGCACAGGGACAGGGAGGACTGAAGCTTTATTT. Its translation is CASSTGTGRTEALF.

This clonotype appeared a few times. The J gene is TRBJ2-2, the V gene TRBV10-2; D not resolved. The V end was cut by 9 bases, the J end by 8 bases, with 16 bases between. The CDR3 length is 13 residues. Germline V gene sequence: CDR1 WSHSY, CDR2 SAAADI. CDR3: CASQDPASGELFF. The CDR3 bases are TGCGCCAGTCAGGACCCGGCCTCAGGGGAGCTGTTTTTT.

The chain joins TRBV28 to TRBJ2-3; no clear D gene. V was trimmed by 3 bases and J by 3 bases, leaving 19 bases between them. Germline V gene data show CDR1 as MDHEN and CDR2 as SYDVKM. The CDR3 contains 17 residues. The CDR3 coding sequence is TGTGCCAGCAGTTTGGTTGAGACGGCACTCCCTACAGATACGCAGTATTTT. Protein sequence: CASSLVETALPTDTQYF.

This clonotype was seen a few times. The V and J genes are TRBV5-4 and TRBJ1-6; D is possibly TRBD1 (6 bases). This CDR3 is 15 amino acids long. Trimming took off 6 bases at V and 5 bases at J, with 15 bases between the two ends. Germline assignment: CDR1 SGHNT and CDR2 YYREEE (reference sequence). The CDR3 nucleotides are TGTGCCAGCAATGGGCAGGGGTCTGATAATTCACCCCTCCACTTT. Protein product: CASNGQGSDNSPLHF.

V gene TRBV7-9 combines with J gene TRBJ2-5; no definite D call. The germline V gene has CDR1 SEHNR and CDR2 FQNEAQ (reference sequence). V lost 5 bases and J lost 1, with 8 bases in between. This CDR3 has 13 residues. The CDR3 is CASSAYAQETQYF. The DNA of the CDR3 is TGTGCCAGCAGCGCCTATGCCCAAGAGACCCAGTACTTC.

This clonotype has more than one count but fewer than ten. V and J are TRBV6-2 or TRBV6-3 and TRBJ2-2; D perhaps matches TRBD1 (5 bases). In germline, CDR1 is MNHEY, CDR2 SVGEGT. The V gene lost 3 bases and the J gene lost 4 bases, with 12 bases spanning the gap. There are 15 residues in the CDR3. DNA of the CDR3: TGTGCCAGCAGTTATTACAGGACCGGCACCGGGGAGCTGTTTTTT. Protein product: CASSYYRTGTGELFF.

The chain employs TRBV6-1 and TRBJ2-1, with 10 bases aligning to TRBD1. The CDR3 contains 12 residues. Germline CDR1 is MNHNS and CDR2 is SASEGT. After removal of 4 bases from V and 16 bases from J, the junction contained 7 bases not matched to a gene. The CDR3 nucleotides are TGTGCCAGCAGTGGCCCCGACAGGGGGCGTTTCTTC. It specifies CASSGPDRGRFF.

The V call is TRBV20-1, the J call TRBJ2-7, with D perhaps given as TRBD1 or TRBD2 (5 bases each). Trimming pared 5 bases from V and 3 bases from J, leaving 8 bases between. The CDR3 extends over 11 amino acids. Germline CDR1 is DFQATT and CDR2 is SNEGSKA (reference sequence). CDR3 in DNA: TGCAGTGCTGGGGACCGCTACGAGCAGTACTTC. Its translation: CSAGDRYEQYF.

In its sample, this clonotype was seen many times. This sequence joins TRBV18 and TRBJ1-5; 7 bases match TRBD1. CDR3 size: 15 residues. CDR1 is KGHSH, CDR2 LQKENI, per germline. V dropped 3 bases and J dropped 7; count of bases not matched to a gene: 9. The CDR3 sequence: CASSPSAQGGQPQHF. DNA of the CDR3: TGTGCCAGCTCACCGAGCGCGCAGGGGGGCCAGCCCCAGCATTTT.

The genes are TRBV12-3 or TRBV12-4 and TRBJ2-5; 8 bases are shared with TRBD1. Trimming removed 6 bases from V and 1 base from J; junction bases left unmatched: 10. The CDR3 length is 16 residues. The chain's CDR3 is CASSLPRTGTQETQYF. The CDR3 nucleotides are TGTGCCAGCAGCCTCCCCCGGACAGGGACCCAAGAGACCCAGTACTTC.